Given below is one T cell receptor beta chain in context. Antigen specificity is unknown. This record belongs to a study of OX40 agonist ivuxolimab in advanced cancers. Overall study context: Patients received ivuxolimab, an agonistic anti-OX40 (CD134) antibody. Patients were infused with ivuxolimab every 2 weeks at 0.01 to 10 mg/kg.

Study-level findings and limits: Antigen specificity was not determined for the expanded peripheral T cells. Patients who responded partially at 0.1-3.0 mg/kg showed clonal expansion ranking among the lowest.

CDR1 and CDR2 from the germline V gene are MDHEN and SYDVKM. The V and J ends lost 6 bases and 4 bases respectively, with 9 bases between them. This CDR3 spans 13 amino acids. This table comes from immunoSEQ multiplex PCR, and its TCRdb copy is limited to in-frame clones, with some not included. The profile shows just under 20,000 clones, around 83% of them singletons. Sequencing used CD4+ or CD8+ T cells sorted from blood, obtained in a trial of the OX40 agonist ivuxolimab. The sequence came from an adult with an advanced solid tumor such as melanoma, head and neck, liver or kidney cancer. The gene calls are TRBV28 and TRBJ2-2; D gene uncertain. The CDR3 bases are TGTGCCAGCAGGCAGACTGCCACCGGGGAGCTGTTTTTT. Its translation is CASRQTATGELFF. The full variable domain, its missing parts supplied by reference TRBV28 and TRBJ2-2, is DVKVTQSSRYLVKRTGEKVFLECVQDMDHENMFWYRQDPGLGLRLIYFSYDVKMKEKGDIPEGYSVSREKKERFSLILESASTNQTSMYLCASRQTATGELFFGEGSRLTVL.